This is a list of T cell receptor beta chains from one sample in a study of identical twins. In TCRdb, the 5' RACE reads were re-called with MiXCR into one record per CDR3 protein. The table shows fewer than 350,000 distinct CDR3 sequences, with approximately 8.5% occurring only once. These same records also appear under a second study, on yellow fever vaccine responses in identical twins.

Sequenced input: memory (CD45RO+) T cells sorted from blood. The receptors here all came from a woman aged 18-29 years in good health. Each CDR3 is given with its conserved first and last residue. A D gene is named only where the DNA matches it firmly. Clone size is stated in some rows and not others, as once, few, many or a class when expanded.

clone size: .; J gene: TRBJ2-1; D gene: TRBD1; V gene: TRBV7-8; CDR3 protein: CASSFTGGSEQFF; CDR3 DNA: TGTGCCAGCAGCTTCACAGGGGGGAGTGAGCAGTTCTTC
clone size: few; J gene: TRBJ2-7; D gene: .; V gene: TRBV25-1; CDR3 protein: CASSDSQGGGEQYF; CDR3 DNA: TGTGCCAGCAGTGACTCTCAGGGTGGAGGCGAGCAGTACTTC
clone size: .; J gene: TRBJ2-6; D gene: TRBD2; V gene: TRBV20-1; CDR3 protein: CSASVLAGGPSGANVLTF; CDR3 DNA: TGCAGTGCTAGCGTCCTAGCGGGAGGGCCGTCTGGGGCCAACGTCCTGACTTTC
clone size: few; J gene: TRBJ2-5; D gene: .; V gene: TRBV20-1; CDR3 protein: CSASLGLQETQYF; CDR3 DNA: TGCAGTGCTAGTCTGGGGTTGCAAGAGACCCAGTACTTC
clone size: many; J gene: TRBJ2-4; D gene: TRBD2; V gene: TRBV4-2; CDR3 protein: CASSQDHRTSVSYF; CDR3 DNA: TGTGCCAGCAGCCAAGATCACCGGACTAGCGTATCGTACTTC
clone size: many; J gene: TRBJ1-4; D gene: .; V gene: TRBV10-3; CDR3 protein: CAISVGNNEKLFF; CDR3 DNA: TGTGCCATCAGCGTGGGAAACAATGAAAAACTGTTTTTT
clone size: .; J gene: TRBJ2-7; D gene: .; V gene: TRBV28; CDR3 protein: CASSFPLSYEQYF; CDR3 DNA: TGTGCCAGCAGTTTCCCCCTATCGTACGAGCAGTACTTC
clone size: once; J gene: TRBJ2-3; D gene: .; V gene: TRBV20-1; CDR3 protein: CSVSGGGVGTDTQYF; CDR3 DNA: TGCAGTGTCTCCGGAGGGGGCGTTGGTACAGATACGCAGTATTTT
clone size: .; J gene: TRBJ2-1; D gene: .; V gene: TRBV12-3/TRBV12-4; CDR3 protein: CASSLGVPWDEQFF; CDR3 DNA: TGTGCCAGCAGTTTAGGGGTGCCATGGGATGAGCAGTTCTTC
clone size: few; J gene: TRBJ2-7; D gene: .; V gene: TRBV7-9; CDR3 protein: CASSNREAYEQYF; CDR3 DNA: TGTGCCAGCAGCAACAGGGAAGCCTACGAGCAGTACTTC
clone size: .; J gene: TRBJ1-1; D gene: TRBD1; V gene: TRBV20-1; CDR3 protein: CSARDSSGGITEAFF; CDR3 DNA: TGCAGTGCTAGAGATAGCTCAGGGGGCATCACTGAAGCTTTCTTT
clone size: few; J gene: TRBJ2-3; D gene: TRBD2; V gene: TRBV7-9; CDR3 protein: CASSSRGSGFLTDTQYF; CDR3 DNA: TGTGCCAGCAGCTCCCGGGGTAGCGGGTTCCTCACAGATACGCAGTATTTT
clone size: .; J gene: TRBJ2-5; D gene: .; V gene: TRBV18; CDR3 protein: CASSRDPNKETQYF; CDR3 DNA: TGTGCCAGCTCGCGGGACCCGAACAAAGAGACCCAGTACTTC
clone size: few; J gene: TRBJ1-2; D gene: .; V gene: TRBV20-1; CDR3 protein: CSARERYGYTF; CDR3 DNA: TGCAGTGCCCGGGAACGGTATGGCTACACCTTC
clone size: few; J gene: TRBJ2-5; D gene: TRBD1; V gene: TRBV5-1; CDR3 protein: CASSFLTGAEETQYF; CDR3 DNA: TGCGCCAGCAGCTTCCTGACAGGGGCGGAAGAGACCCAGTACTTC
clone size: few; J gene: TRBJ2-7; D gene: .; V gene: TRBV6-1; CDR3 protein: CARDLVPLSYEQYF; CDR3 DNA: TGTGCCAGGGACCTAGTTCCCCTCTCCTACGAGCAGTACTTC
clone size: many; J gene: TRBJ2-5; D gene: .; V gene: TRBV12-3/TRBV12-4; CDR3 protein: CASSLGGGQYF; CDR3 DNA: TGTGCCAGCAGTTTAGGTGGGGGCCAGTACTTC
clone size: many; J gene: TRBJ1-1; D gene: TRBD1; V gene: TRBV3-1; CDR3 protein: CASRGTERMNTEAFF; CDR3 DNA: TGTGCCAGCAGAGGGACAGAGAGAATGAACACTGAAGCTTTCTTT
clone size: many; J gene: TRBJ1-6; D gene: .; V gene: TRBV14; CDR3 protein: CASSQDRSWNSPLHF; CDR3 DNA: TGTGCCAGCAGCCAAGATCGGTCTTGGAATTCACCCCTCCACTTT
clone size: few; J gene: TRBJ1-2; D gene: .; V gene: TRBV10-2; CDR3 protein: CASSYRVQRGYTF; CDR3 DNA: TGCGCCAGCAGCTACAGGGTACAGCGAGGCTACACCTTC
clone size: many; J gene: TRBJ2-1; D gene: .; V gene: TRBV7-6; CDR3 protein: CASSFTETYNEQFF; CDR3 DNA: TGTGCCAGCAGCTTCACTGAAACTTACAATGAGCAGTTCTTC
clone size: .; J gene: TRBJ2-6; D gene: .; V gene: TRBV5-1; CDR3 protein: CASSLGGSAGANVLTF; CDR3 DNA: TGCGCCAGCAGCTTGGGGGGGTCGGCTGGGGCCAACGTCCTGACTTTC
clone size: many; J gene: TRBJ1-1; D gene: .; V gene: TRBV29-1; CDR3 protein: CSVYPEVREGRRTEAFF; CDR3 DNA: TGCAGCGTCTATCCGGAGGTTCGGGAAGGAAGAAGGACTGAAGCTTTCTTT
clone size: few; J gene: TRBJ2-5; D gene: .; V gene: TRBV16; CDR3 protein: CASSQGSEETQYF; CDR3 DNA: TGTGCCAGCAGCCAAGGCAGCGAAGAGACCCAGTACTTC
clone size: .; J gene: TRBJ2-3; D gene: .; V gene: TRBV2; CDR3 protein: CASREGTSFETDTQYF; CDR3 DNA: TGTGCCAGCAGGGAGGGGACTTCTTTCGAGACAGATACGCAGTATTTT
clone size: few; J gene: TRBJ2-1; D gene: .; V gene: TRBV12-3/TRBV12-4; CDR3 protein: CASSFALGQGAVEQFF; CDR3 DNA: TGTGCCAGCAGTTTCGCCCTAGGGCAGGGTGCGGTTGAGCAGTTCTTC
clone size: few; J gene: TRBJ1-2; D gene: .; V gene: TRBV6-5; CDR3 protein: CASSYSFWGNGYTF; CDR3 DNA: TGTGCCAGCAGTTACTCGTTTTGGGGGAATGGCTACACCTTC
clone size: .; J gene: TRBJ2-7; D gene: .; V gene: TRBV29-1; CDR3 protein: CSVEGRWGEQYF; CDR3 DNA: TGCAGCGTTGAGGGTAGATGGGGCGAGCAGTACTTC
clone size: many; J gene: TRBJ2-1; D gene: TRBD2; V gene: TRBV29-1; CDR3 protein: CSVGPTSGRVGEQFF; CDR3 DNA: TGCAGCGTTGGACCGACTAGCGGGAGAGTGGGAGAGCAGTTCTTC
clone size: many; J gene: TRBJ1-2; D gene: .; V gene: TRBV12-3/TRBV12-4; CDR3 protein: CASSPGGATRGYTF; CDR3 DNA: TGTGCCAGCAGTCCCGGGGGGGCCACGAGGGGCTACACCTTC
clone size: few; J gene: TRBJ2-6; D gene: .; V gene: TRBV20-1; CDR3 protein: CSAGTPLSGANVLTF; CDR3 DNA: TGCAGCGCCGGGACACCATTATCTGGGGCCAACGTCCTGACTTTC
clone size: many; J gene: TRBJ2-2; D gene: .; V gene: TRBV7-2; CDR3 protein: CASSPRVLGNTGELFF; CDR3 DNA: TGTGCCAGCAGCCCCAGGGTGCTTGGGAACACCGGGGAGCTGTTTTTT
clone size: many; J gene: TRBJ1-4; D gene: .; V gene: TRBV11-3; CDR3 protein: CASSLDQTTLGEKLFF; CDR3 DNA: TGTGCCAGCAGCTTAGATCAAACAACGTTGGGTGAAAAACTGTTTTTT
clone size: few; J gene: TRBJ2-2; D gene: TRBD1; V gene: TRBV2; CDR3 protein: CASILQGDNTGELFF; CDR3 DNA: TGTGCCAGCATATTACAGGGGGATAACACCGGGGAGCTGTTTTTT
clone size: many; J gene: TRBJ1-1; D gene: .; V gene: TRBV14; CDR3 protein: CASSFRGSNTEAFF; CDR3 DNA: TGTGCCAGCAGCTTCCGAGGGAGTAACACTGAAGCTTTCTTT
clone size: many; J gene: TRBJ2-2; D gene: .; V gene: TRBV5-1; CDR3 protein: CASSPPTGELFF; CDR3 DNA: TGCGCCAGCAGCCCCCCGACCGGGGAGCTGTTTTTT
clone size: many; J gene: TRBJ2-3; D gene: TRBD1; V gene: TRBV5-1; CDR3 protein: CASRVTGGSDTQYF; CDR3 DNA: TGCGCCAGCAGGGTGACAGGGGGATCAGATACGCAGTATTTT
clone size: .; J gene: TRBJ2-1; D gene: .; V gene: TRBV10-2; CDR3 protein: CASSGSRGSYNEQFF; CDR3 DNA: TGCGCCAGCAGTGGATCTCGCGGCTCCTACAATGAGCAGTTCTTC
clone size: many; J gene: TRBJ1-1; D gene: TRBD1; V gene: TRBV6-2/TRBV6-3; CDR3 protein: CASSYSDRGLFNTEAFF; CDR3 DNA: TGTGCCAGCAGTTACTCCGACAGGGGGCTATTCAACACTGAAGCTTTCTTT
clone size: many; J gene: TRBJ2-5; D gene: TRBD2; V gene: TRBV5-1; CDR3 protein: CASSLVTSGSKETQYF; CDR3 DNA: TGCGCCAGCAGCTTGGTGACTAGCGGGAGCAAAGAGACCCAGTACTTC